This entry lists 15 T cell receptor beta chains sequenced from one sample in a study of T cells in Graves' hyperthyroidism and ophthalmopathy. RNA transcripts served as the template for amplifying TCR beta CDR3 regions. When the TCR CDR3 underwent first-round RT-PCR, the HTBI primer set was used. Using its own MiXCR run on the multiplex PCR reads, TCRdb lists one record per CDR3 protein. The sample has about 110,000 distinct CDR3 sequences, about 16% seen once; the top ten hold around 44%. The sequenced material came from blood. The source of these receptors is a woman in her fifties or sixties with Graves' hyperthyroidism.

The sample holds many counts of this clonotype. The chain employs TRBV5-1 and TRBJ1-2; D gene uncertain. Germline V CDR1 and CDR2: SGHRS, YFSETQ. This CDR3 contains 13 residues. Deletions cut 3 bases from V and 6 bases from J, with 12 bases between. This chain's CDR3 is CASSSGNYDGYTF. The CDR3 coding sequence is TGCGCCAGCAGCTCCGGGAATTACGATGGCTACACCTTC.

The chain uses TRBV7-9 and TRBJ2-7; TRBD1 is a possible D gene (5 bases). The CDR3 runs to 12 residues. Trimming removed 3 bases from V and 5 bases from J, with 8 bases in between. Germline values: CDR1 SEHNR, CDR2 FQNEAQ (reference sequence). CDR3 amino acids: CASSLGRNEQYV. The CDR3 DNA reads as TGTGCCAGCAGCTTGGGGCGAAACGAGCAGTACGTC.

At least ten counts were recorded for this clonotype. The rearrangement joins TRBV28 to TRBJ2-1, with TRBD1 as a possible D gene (6 bases). V shed 3 bases and J shed 6 bases, with 21 bases lying between them. This CDR3 has 17 residues. The V gene's germline CDR1 is MDHEN and CDR2 SYDVKM. The CDR3 DNA reads TGTGCCAGCAGTTTGGGGGCAGCCTCACGGTGGGGCAATGAGCAGTTCTTC. It yields the protein CASSLGAASRWGNEQFF.

This clonotype was observed many times. The chain employs TRBV28 and TRBJ2-6, with 7 bases fitting TRBD1. Germline CDR1 and CDR2: MDHEN and SYDVKM. V shed 11 bases and J 2 bases; nucleotides not matched to a gene: 6. CDR3 length: 14 amino acids. CDR3 nucleotides: TGTGCCTCAAAAGACAGGGCTGGGGCCAACGTCCTGACTTTC. Translating it yields CASKDRAGANVLTF.

The CDR3 region is CASSEARLRVTETQYF. The CDR3 coding sequence is TGTGCCAGCAGTGAAGCCAGACTCAGGGTTACGGAGACCCAGTACTTC. The rearrangement joins TRBV6-1 to TRBJ2-5; TRBD1 might be the D (5 bases). V lost 0 bases and J 5 bases, leaving 16 bases between the germline ends. This CDR3 has 16 amino acids. The germline V gene encodes CDR1 MNHNS and CDR2 SASEGT.

There are many counts of this clonotype. CDR3 nucleotide sequence: TGTGCCAGCAGCCCCCCTCGTGGGGGGAGCACCGGGGAGCTGTTTTTT. It encodes CASSPPRGGSTGELFF. This sequence joins TRBV7-9 and TRBJ2-2, with TRBD2 as a possible D gene (6 bases). CDR3 length: 16 residues. In germline, CDR1 is SEHNR, CDR2 FQNEAQ (reference sequence). V lost 5 bases and J 4 bases, leaving 17 bases between the germline ends.

This chain links TRBV5-6 with TRBJ1-4; a possible D gene is TRBD1 (6 bases). The CDR3 consists of 15 residues. V was shortened by 5 bases and J by 5 bases, with 16 bases between the two germline ends. The germline V gene has CDR1 SGHDT and CDR2 YYEEEE. In nucleotides, the CDR3 is TGTGCCAGCAGTCGTGCAGGGGCGTGGAATGAAAAACTGTTTTTT. Encoded protein: CASSRAGAWNEKLFF.

This clonotype was detected ten times or more. The chain uses TRBV5-1 and TRBJ2-5; no clear D. V lost 0 bases to trimming and J lost 2 bases, with 2 bases between them. CDR3 size: 12 residues. Germline V gene data show CDR1 as SGHRS and CDR2 as YFSETQ. CDR3 DNA sequence: TGCGCCAGCAGCTTGGAACAAGAGACCCAGTACTTC. Protein sequence: CASSLEQETQYF.

There are many counts of this clonotype. The chain combines TRBV12-3 or TRBV12-4 with TRBJ1-1; tentative D call: TRBD1 (5 bases). Trimming left V 0 bases short and J 6 bases short, with 8 bases between. The CDR3 consists of 13 residues. The CDR3, as DNA: TGTGCCAGCAGTTTAGCGACCAGGGCTGAAGCTTTCTTT. This codes for CASSLATRAEAFF.

This clonotype was detected ten times or more. This rearrangement joins TRBV11-2 to TRBJ2-1; D remains unclear. The CDR3 runs 17 residues. Trimming stripped 4 bases from V and 8 bases from J, with 24 bases between. Germline values: CDR1 SGHAT, CDR2 FQNNGV. The CDR3 loop reads CASSSTDPRSRFDEQFF. As DNA, the CDR3 is TGTGCCAGCAGCTCTACGGACCCCAGATCACGCTTCGATGAGCAGTTCTTC. Combining the CDR3 with reference TRBV11-2 and TRBJ2-1 gives the whole variable domain EAGVAQSPRYKIIEKRQSVAFWCNPISGHATLYWYQQILGQGPKLLIQFQNNGVVDDSQLPKDRFSAERLKGVDSTLKIQPAKLEDSAVYLCASSSTDPRSRFDEQFFGPGTRLTVL.

This clonotype was counted a few times. This may come from a read error, since a much larger clone is one base off. J is TRBJ2-1 and V is TRBV30; 9 bases are shared with TRBD2. Germline V gives CDR1 GTSNPN, CDR2 SVGIG (reference sequence). The CDR3 contains 16 residues. This CDR3 is CARSRREGGWYNEQFF. The CDR3, as DNA: TGTGCCCGGAGTCGGCGGGAGGGCGGTTGGTACAATGAGCAGTTCTTC.

This clonotype has ten or more counts. The rearrangement links TRBV24-1 to TRBJ2-3; 10 bases are shared with TRBD2. The trim removed 7 bases at V and 5 bases at J, leaving 5 bases unmatched. This CDR3 is 14 amino acids long. The germline V gene has CDR1 KGHDR and CDR2 SFDVKD. DNA for the CDR3: TGTGCCACCAGCACTAGCGGGATGGTAGATACGCAGTATTTT. The encoded protein is CATSTSGMVDTQYF.

This sequence joins TRBV2 and TRBJ1-1, with 8 bases identical to TRBD1. V shed 9 bases and J 6 bases; nucleotides not matched to a gene: 3. Germline assignment: CDR1 SNHLY and CDR2 FYNNEI. The CDR3 sequence is 11 residues long. CDR3 in amino acids: CARADRAEAFF. Here the CDR3 DNA reads TGTGCCAGGGCGGACAGGGCTGAAGCTTTCTTT.

This clonotype was counted many times. J is TRBJ2-2 and V is TRBV18; D may be TRBD1 (6 bases). The germline gives CDR1 KGHSH, CDR2 LQKENI. V dropped 3 bases and J dropped 4 bases, with 18 bases sitting between them. The CDR3 covers 17 residues. DNA of the CDR3: TGTGCCAGCTCACCCCTGGGACAAGTAACCGTCACCGGGGAGCTGTTTTTT. The encoded protein is CASSPLGQVTVTGELFF.

This clonotype showed up many times. V gene TRBV7-2 combines with J gene TRBJ2-3, with D possibly TRBD2 on 7 matching bases. Per the germline V gene, CDR1 is SGHTA and CDR2 is FQGNSA. Trimming took off 5 bases at V and 7 bases at J, with 19 bases between the two ends. CDR3 size: 15 residues. The CDR3 region is CASSEGGGRGYTQYF. CDR3 bases: TGTGCCAGCAGCGAGGGGGGGGGGCGCGGGTATACGCAGTATTTT.